Sequencing of this T cell receptor beta chain was carried out in a study of blood T cells in healthy people across ages. Germline CDR1 is SGHTA and CDR2 is FQGNSA. V trimming: 5 bases; J trimming: 5 bases; junction bases outside the gene matches: 8. This CDR3 comprises 15 residues. This clonotype was found a few times. The second PCR ran roughly 6 to 11 cycles with a sample-barcoded 5' primer and J-beta primers. TCRdb redid the calling of the 5' RACE reads with MiXCR, one entry per CDR3 protein. Of 1.8 million or so distinct CDR3 sequences listed, about two fifths were seen once; the top ten hold more than 20%.

The source material was blood. The rearrangement links TRBV7-2 to TRBJ2-1; TRBD2 matches at 8 bases. This receptor was taken from a human donor in good health. CDR3 protein: CASSLRGGRDNEQFF. CDR3 coding DNA: TGTGCCAGCAGCCTACGGGGGGGCCGGGACAATGAGCAGTTCTTC. Full variable domain (missing parts from reference TRBV7-2 and TRBJ2-1): GAGVSQSPSNKVTEKGKDVELRCDPISGHTALYWYRQSLGQGLEFLIYFQGNSAPDKSGLPSDRFSAERTGGSVSTLTIQRTQQEDSAVYLCASSLRGGRDNEQFFGPGTRLTVL.